The 2 T cell receptor beta chains below come from one sample, sequenced in a study of blood T cell repertoires in COVID-19 (dated by TCRdb to between 2020 and 2021). Library method: the immunoSEQ multiplex PCR assay. TCRdb took over this immuneACCESS table, retaining in-frame rearrangements with V and J assigned. Such tables are incomplete; in checked studies, under half of the missing clones stem from an unresolved V gene, and the remainder is unexplained. The sample records approximately 150,000 clones, about 80% of which are singletons. Roughly 2% of the sample lies in the top ten. Sequencing used peripheral blood. The source of these receptors is a man between 65 and 85 years old with acute or convalescent COVID-19.

The rearrangement links TRBV28 to TRBJ2-3; 9 bases fit TRBD1. The V gene end was trimmed by 6 bases and the J gene end by 5 bases; junction bases not matched to a gene: 15. There are 17 residues in the CDR3. Looked up from germline, CDR1 is MDHEN and CDR2 is SYDVKM. The chain's CDR3 is CASRLGDRVIGKDTQYF. In nucleotides, the CDR3 is TGTGCCAGCAGGCTCGGGGACAGGGTAATCGGGAAAGATACGCAGTATTTT.

This clone was counted at least ten times. This chain joins TRBV5-6 and TRBJ1-3; 7 bases align to TRBD1. CDR1 and CDR2 from the germline V gene are SGHDT and YYEEEE. The CDR3 contains 15 residues. With 4 bases clipped from V and 0 bases from J, the junction kept 4 bases outside the gene matches. CDR3 in DNA: TGTGCCAGCAGCCGACAGGGCCGCTCTGGAAACACCATATATTTT. Amino acid sequence: CASSRQGRSGNTIYF.